Below, one T cell receptor (beta chain) is given with its context. This sample is part of a study of T cells in Graves' hyperthyroidism and ophthalmopathy. With 0 bases clipped from V and 4 bases from J, the junction kept 5 bases outside the gene matches. The CDR3 spans 16 residues. Germline-derived CDR1 and CDR2 are MGHRA and YSYEKL. Amplified TCR beta CDR3 regions derived from RNA transcripts. Initially, a first-round RT-PCR of the TCR CDR3 employed the HTBI primer set. TCRdb re-analysed the multiplex PCR reads in MiXCR, keeping a single row per CDR3 protein. The sample holds 600,000 to 650,000 distinct CDR3 sequences; under 20% are singletons and the top ten take 3.5% to 4%.

The chain uses TRBV4-1 and TRBJ1-1; 10 nucleotides align to TRBD1. The sample was blood. This sequence was found in a woman in her twenties or thirties with Graves' hyperthyroidism. This CDR3 is CASSQERRDRGTEAFF. CDR3 coding DNA: TGCGCCAGCAGCCAAGAACGCCGGGACAGGGGCACTGAAGCTTTCTTT.